Listed below are T cell receptor beta chains from one sample, sequenced in a study of long-term antiretroviral therapy in people with HIV. Data came from immunoSEQ multiplex PCR; TCRdb stores just in-frame clones and leaves some out. The sample gives approximately 15,000 clones, around four fifths of which show up once; approximately 15% is in the top ten. The source was unsorted PBMCs, collected 1.8 years before starting antiretroviral therapy. The receptors derive from a woman aged 40-49 years with HIV. CDR3s include the opening cysteine and the closing phenylalanine or tryptophan. A D gene is named only where the DNA matches it firmly. Some rows mark clone size as missing; the rest say once, few, many or name a class of expanded clone.

cdr3_nt: TGTGCCAGCAGCAGGACAGGGCCGACCTCCTACGAGCAGTACTTC; cdr3_aa: CASSRTGPTSYEQYF; j_call: TRBJ2-7; d_call: TRBD1; clone_size: .; v_call: TRBV7-2
cdr3_nt: TGTGCCAGCTCACCACCTTCGGGGGCCAACTCCTACGAGCAGTACTTC; cdr3_aa: CASSPPSGANSYEQYF; j_call: TRBJ2-7; d_call: .; clone_size: .; v_call: TRBV18
cdr3_nt: TGTGCCAGCTCACCCCAAGGGGCCTCCTACGAGCAGTACTTC; cdr3_aa: CASSPQGASYEQYF; j_call: TRBJ2-7; d_call: .; clone_size: .; v_call: TRBV18
cdr3_nt: TGTGCCAGCAGCGTAGAACCCGGGAGCGGCGAGCAGTACTTC; cdr3_aa: CASSVEPGSGEQYF; j_call: TRBJ2-7; d_call: .; clone_size: once; v_call: TRBV9
cdr3_nt: TGTGCCAGCAGTTTCGGGGGGTGGAGCAATCAGCCCCAGCATTTT; cdr3_aa: CASSFGGWSNQPQHF; j_call: TRBJ1-5; d_call: .; clone_size: .; v_call: TRBV28
cdr3_nt: TGTGCCAGCAGCCTGTGGCAGGACACTGAAGCTTTCTTT; cdr3_aa: CASSLWQDTEAFF; j_call: TRBJ1-1; d_call: .; clone_size: .; v_call: TRBV6-5
cdr3_nt: TGTGCCAGCAGCTCCAACAGCTACACCGGGGAGCTGTTTTTT; cdr3_aa: CASSSNSYTGELFF; j_call: TRBJ2-2; d_call: .; clone_size: .; v_call: TRBV5-8
cdr3_nt: TGTGCCAGCAGCCAAGGATCGATCTACGAGCAGTACTTC; cdr3_aa: CASSQGSIYEQYF; j_call: TRBJ2-7; d_call: .; clone_size: .; v_call: TRBV14
cdr3_nt: TGCGCCAGCAGCCAAGTCGTGAGCTCCTACGAGCAGTACTTC; cdr3_aa: CASSQVVSSYEQYF; j_call: TRBJ2-7; d_call: .; clone_size: few; v_call: TRBV4-3
cdr3_nt: TGTGCCAGCAGCCCGGGCCTTACAGATACGCAGTATTTT; cdr3_aa: CASSPGLTDTQYF; j_call: TRBJ2-3; d_call: .; clone_size: .; v_call: TRBV11-3
cdr3_nt: TGTGCCACCAAGACCCTATTCAGGGGGCGGGATGAAAAACTGTTTTTT; cdr3_aa: CATKTLFRGRDEKLFF; j_call: TRBJ1-4; d_call: TRBD1; clone_size: .; v_call: TRBV6-4
cdr3_nt: TGTGCCAGCTTTGACTTGGCTGGAAACACCATATATTTT; cdr3_aa: CASFDLAGNTIYF; j_call: TRBJ1-3; d_call: .; clone_size: .; v_call: TRBV6-1
cdr3_nt: TGTGCCAGCAGTCCTGCTGGGACAGGCGAAAGGTATGGCTACACCTTC; cdr3_aa: CASSPAGTGERYGYTF; j_call: TRBJ1-2; d_call: TRBD1; clone_size: .; v_call: TRBV27
cdr3_nt: TGCGCCAGCAGCCTGATTGGGGGGGCCCAAGAGACCCAGTACTTC; cdr3_aa: CASSLIGGAQETQYF; j_call: TRBJ2-5; d_call: .; clone_size: .; v_call: TRBV4-1
cdr3_nt: TGCGCCAGCAGCTTTAAACAGGACACTGAAGCTTTCTTT; cdr3_aa: CASSFKQDTEAFF; j_call: TRBJ1-1; d_call: .; clone_size: .; v_call: TRBV5-1
cdr3_nt: TGTGCCAGCAGTGAAGGCAGGGACAGGAGCGACGAGCAGTACTTC; cdr3_aa: CASSEGRDRSDEQYF; j_call: TRBJ2-7; d_call: TRBD1; clone_size: .; v_call: TRBV2
cdr3_nt: TGTGCCAGCAGTTACCGATTAACTGAAGCTTTCTTT; cdr3_aa: CASSYRLTEAFF; j_call: TRBJ1-1; d_call: .; clone_size: .; v_call: TRBV6-6
cdr3_nt: TGCAGCGTTGAATTTCTTGGGACAGCTCAAGAGACCCAGTACTTC; cdr3_aa: CSVEFLGTAQETQYF; j_call: TRBJ2-5; d_call: TRBD1; clone_size: .; v_call: TRBV29-1
cdr3_nt: TGCGCCAGCAGCTTGGCGAGGCCAGGTAGGGATGAGCAGTTCTTC; cdr3_aa: CASSLARPGRDEQFF; j_call: TRBJ2-1; d_call: .; clone_size: once; v_call: TRBV5-1
cdr3_nt: TGTGCCAGTAGTATAGGCACAGGGACTGAAGCTTTCTTT; cdr3_aa: CASSIGTGTEAFF; j_call: TRBJ1-1; d_call: .; clone_size: .; v_call: TRBV19
cdr3_nt: TGTGCCAGTATCTCGCAGGGGGACACCGGGGAGCTGTTTTTT; cdr3_aa: CASISQGDTGELFF; j_call: TRBJ2-2; d_call: TRBD1; clone_size: .; v_call: TRBV19
cdr3_nt: TGCAGCGTTCAGGTCTCTGCCACAGATACGCAGTATTTT; cdr3_aa: CSVQVSATDTQYF; j_call: TRBJ2-3; d_call: .; clone_size: .; v_call: TRBV29-1